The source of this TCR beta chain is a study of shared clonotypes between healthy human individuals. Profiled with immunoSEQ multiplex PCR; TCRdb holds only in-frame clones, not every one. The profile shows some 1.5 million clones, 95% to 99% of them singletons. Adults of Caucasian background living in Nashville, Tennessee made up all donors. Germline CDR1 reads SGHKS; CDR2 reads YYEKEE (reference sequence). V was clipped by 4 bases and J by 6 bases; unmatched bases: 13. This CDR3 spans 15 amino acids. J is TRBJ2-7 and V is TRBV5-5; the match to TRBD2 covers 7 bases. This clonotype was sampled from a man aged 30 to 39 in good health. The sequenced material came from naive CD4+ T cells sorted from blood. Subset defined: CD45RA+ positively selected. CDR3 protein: CASSPEEKRESEQYF. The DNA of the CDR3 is TGTGCCAGCAGCCCTGAGGAGAAGCGGGAATCCGAGCAGTACTTC. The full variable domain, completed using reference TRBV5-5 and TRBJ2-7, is DAGVTQSPTHLIKTRGQQVTLRCSPISGHKSVSWYQQVLGQGPQFIFQYYEKEERGRGNFPDRFSARQFPNYSSELNVNALLLGDSALYLCASSPEEKRESEQYFGPGTRLTVT.